These 28 T cell receptor beta chains came from one sample sequenced in a study of shared clonotypes between healthy human individuals. This table comes from immunoSEQ multiplex PCR, and its TCRdb copy is limited to in-frame clones, with some not included. The repertoire has some 700,000 clones, roughly 91% of them found once; the top ten carry about a third. The sample consisted of memory CD8+ T cells from PBMCs. As to subset: CD45RO+ cells pooled with CCR7-negative TemRA cells. These receptors were collected from a man aged 18 to 30 in good health. Some clones in this sample may be carry-over from other donors' samples.

This rearrangement joins TRBV7-9 to TRBJ1-4, with D possibly matching TRBD1 (5 bases). The CDR3 is 14 amino acids. V lost 3 bases, J lost 5 bases, and 10 bases lay in between. Germline-derived CDR1 and CDR2 are SEHNR and FQNEAQ (reference sequence). CDR3 sequence (DNA): TGTGCCAGCAGCTTCCCAGGGCCAAATGAAAAACTGTTTTTT. This sequence encodes CASSFPGPNEKLFF.

CDR3 sequence reads: CASSGSYNEQFF. CDR3 bases: TGTGCCAGCAGTGGTTCTTACAATGAGCAGTTCTTC. The chain links TRBV6-5 to TRBJ2-1; D remains ambiguous. This CDR3 region has 12 residues. Germline V lookup: CDR1 MNHEY, CDR2 SVGAGI. V was cut by 5 bases and J by 4 bases, with 6 bases left in between.

This clone appeared a single time. The chain's CDR3 is CASSSHLGQGNTEAFF. Here the CDR3 DNA reads TGTGCCAGCAGCTCCCACCTAGGGCAGGGGAACACTGAAGCTTTCTTT. This chain connects TRBV7-2 to TRBJ1-1, with D possibly being TRBD1 (5 bases). Germline V gives CDR1 SGHTA, CDR2 FQGNSA. The CDR3 has 16 residues. V was cut by 4 bases and J by 1 base, with 16 bases left in between.

This chain links TRBV7-8 with TRBJ2-5; the match to TRBD2 covers 8 bases. Germline trimming cut 6 bases from V and 5 bases from J; bases unmatched to any gene: 11. The CDR3 loop spans 15 amino acids. Per the germline V gene, CDR1 is SGHVS and CDR2 is FQNEAQ. The CDR3 sequence: CASRSREGLWETQYF. CDR3 coding DNA: TGTGCCAGCAGGTCACGGGAGGGTCTATGGGAGACCCAGTACTTC.

The chain joins TRBV7-2 to TRBJ2-7; possibly TRBD1 or TRBD2 for D (5 bases each). The CDR3 has 14 residues. V was pared by 4 bases and J by 4 bases, with 14 bases between. Germline-derived CDR1 and CDR2 are SGHTA and FQGNSA. The CDR3 nucleotides read TGTGCCAGCAGCTATGGGACGGGTCGATACGAGCAGTACTTC. Translated: CASSYGTGRYEQYF.

This rearrangement joins TRBV7-9 to TRBJ2-6; 7 bases line up with TRBD2. The CDR3 covers 15 residues. Germline CDR1 and CDR2: SEHNR and FQNEAQ (reference sequence). V lost 3 bases and J lost 3; bases outside the gene matches: 2. CDR3 coding DNA: TGTGCCAGCAGCTTCGGCGGGAGTGGGGCCAACGTCCTGACTTTC. Translation: CASSFGGSGANVLTF.

In its sample, this clone was seen once. CDR3: CASSPTGGRETYEQYF. CDR3 nucleotide sequence: TGTGCCAGCAGCCCCACCGGCGGGAGAGAGACCTACGAGCAGTACTTC. This chain links TRBV13 with TRBJ2-7; 7 nucleotides line up with TRBD2. The CDR3 consists of 16 residues. V lost 5 bases and J lost 2; bases outside the gene matches: 12. Per germline, CDR1 PRHDT and CDR2 FYEKMQ (reference sequence).

The CDR3 here is CASRGSPGQGRLAVTYEQYF. The DNA of the CDR3 is TGCGCCAGCCGAGGTTCACCGGGACAGGGGAGGCTAGCGGTTACCTACGAGCAGTACTTC. The chain recombines TRBV5-1 with TRBJ2-7; the match to TRBD1 covers 10 bases. Unmatched junction bases numbered 24, after V lost 7 bases and J lost 2 bases. CDR1 SGHRS and CDR2 YFSETQ come from the germline V gene. This CDR3 spans 20 amino acids.

The V call is TRBV28, the J call TRBJ1-5, with 9 bases lining up with TRBD1. The V and J ends lost 4 bases and 5 bases, in that order; junction bases with no gene match: 6. Germline V lookup: CDR1 MDHEN, CDR2 SYDVKM. This CDR3 is built from 15 residues. CDR3 nucleotides: TGTGCCAGCAGTTCAGACGGGACAGGGCATCAGCCCCAGCATTTT. Translated, it gives CASSSDGTGHQPQHF.

V is TRBV2 and J is TRBJ2-3; 10 bases align to TRBD2. This CDR3 comprises 14 residues. V was pared by 7 bases and J by 6 bases, with 7 bases of the junction left unmatched. Germline V lookup: CDR1 SNHLY, CDR2 FYNNEI. CDR3: CASNSGRAGDTQYF. The CDR3 DNA follows: TGTGCCAGCAACAGCGGGAGGGCCGGCGATACGCAGTATTTT.

V usage is TRBV27 and J usage is TRBJ2-7, with a weak D call TRBD1 (5 bases). The CDR3 runs to 13 residues. Germline V gene lookup returns CDR1 MNHEY and CDR2 SMNVEV (reference sequence). Between the trimmed V and J ends, which lost 5 bases and 6 bases, there was a span of 14 bases. CDR3 sequence (DNA): TGTGCCAGCAGTCCCGCCAGGGCCGGCGAGCAGTACTTC. It translates to CASSPARAGEQYF.

About this clone: The sample holds other DNA sequences that translate to the same CDR3. The V call is TRBV5-6, the J call TRBJ2-7, with 8 bases fitting TRBD1. Trimming removed 2 bases from V and 3 bases from J; junction bases left unmatched: 4. CDR3 length: 14 amino acids. Germline loops: CDR1 SGHDT, CDR2 YYEEEE. The CDR3 nucleotides read TGTGCCAGCAGCTTCGGGACAGGCAGCTACGAGCAGTACTTC. This translates into CASSFGTGSYEQYF. The full variable domain, completed using reference TRBV5-6 and TRBJ2-7, is DAGVTQSPTHLIKTRGQQVTLRCSPKSGHDTVSWYQQALGQGPQFIFQYYEEEERQRGNFPDRFSGHQFPNYSSELNVNALLLGDSALYLCASSFGTGSYEQYFGPGTRLTVT.

V and J are TRBV7-9 and TRBJ1-2; possible D gene TRBD1, 5 bases. Looked up from germline, CDR1 is SEHNR and CDR2 is FQNEAQ (reference sequence). V shed 4 bases and J shed 1 base, with 16 bases lying between them. This CDR3 contains 16 residues. In DNA, the CDR3 is TGTGCCAGCAGCTCGACGGTCACAGGCCATAACTATGGCTACACCTTC. Its protein is CASSSTVTGHNYGYTF.

The rearrangement links TRBV27 to TRBJ2-7; TRBD2 aligns across 7 bases. V trimming: 3 bases; J trimming: 3 bases; junction bases outside the gene matches: 5. Germline CDR1 and CDR2: MNHEY and SMNVEV (reference sequence). This CDR3 is built from 14 residues. The CDR3 DNA follows: TGTGCCAGCAGTTTCCGCGGGAGCTTCTACGAGCAGTACTTC. Residues: CASSFRGSFYEQYF.

The chain links TRBV7-9 to TRBJ1-1; D unresolved. Germline loops: CDR1 SEHNR, CDR2 FQNEAQ (reference sequence). V gave up 3 bases and J gave up 6 bases, with 5 bases separating them. The CDR3 has 11 residues. CDR3 sequence (DNA): TGTGCCAGCAGCTTTGGGGCTGAAGCTTTCTTT. Translation: CASSFGAEAFF.

Details on this clone: A far larger clone is one base from this, pointing to a likely read error. The genes are TRBV15 and TRBJ2-7; D possibly corresponds to TRBD2 (6 bases). Germline CDR1 reads LNHNV; CDR2 reads YYDKDF (reference sequence). The CDR3 has 14 residues. The CDR3 sequence: CAASPPLGGAEQYF. CDR3 DNA sequence: TGTGCCGCCAGCCCACCCCTGGGGGGTGCCGAGCAGTACTTC.

This clone was detected once. The genes are TRBV21-1 and TRBJ1-2. TRBV21-1 is recorded as a pseudogene. CDR3 length: 14 residues. CDR3 coding DNA: TGTGCCAGCAGCAAAGTAGGCAGCTCCTATGGCTACACCTTC. It translates to CASSKVGSSYGYTF.

The rearrangement uses TRBV27 and TRBJ1-1; 9 bases line up with TRBD1. Germline CDR1 MNHEY, CDR2 SMNVEV (reference sequence). Trimming at V came to 10 bases and at J to 5 bases, leaving 5 bases not matched to a gene. This CDR3 region has 12 residues. The CDR3 sequence: CATRDRDTEAFF. The CDR3 bases are TGTGCCACCCGGGACAGGGATACTGAAGCTTTCTTT.

In this sample, this clone turned up once. The gene calls are TRBV12-2 and TRBJ2-7; TRBD2 is taken as the D call from the table, unchecked against the DNA. TRBV12-2 is assigned pseudogene status. The CDR3 has 17 amino acids. The CDR3 reads CASRDVDETSGMNEQYF. The CDR3 bases are TGTGCAAGTCGGGACGTAGATGAGACTAGCGGGATGAACGAGCAGTACTTC.

This clone was recorded only once. The chain uses TRBV4-3 and TRBJ1-2; no clear D gene. This CDR3 is 13 amino acids long. CDR1 is LGHNA, CDR2 YSLEER, per germline. The V gene lost 3 bases and the J gene lost 8 bases, with 13 bases spanning the gap. CDR3 loop: CASSQALMGGYTF. The CDR3 DNA follows: TGCGCCAGCAGCCAGGCCCTGATGGGCGGCTACACCTTC.

The genes are TRBV28 and TRBJ1-2; 10 bases are shared with TRBD1. The CDR3 spans 11 residues. Trimming removed 9 bases from V and 7 bases from J; junction bases left unmatched: 2. Germline values: CDR1 MDHEN, CDR2 SYDVKM. Here the CDR3 DNA reads TGTGCCAGTAGACAGGGGGCTGGCTACACCTTC. Protein product: CASRQGAGYTF.

The V gene is TRBV4-2, the J gene TRBJ1-1; 7 positions agree with TRBD1. CDR1 is LGHNA, CDR2 YNFKEQ, per germline. The CDR3 is 16 amino acids. V shed 1 base, J shed 0 bases, and the junction held 5 bases outside the gene matches. CDR3 sequence (DNA): TGTGCCAGCAGCCAAGTAGGACAGGCGCTGAACACTGAAGCTTTCTTT. Protein: CASSQVGQALNTEAFF.

CDR3 sequence (DNA): TGCGCCAGCAGCCCCCGACAGGGGAAGGGCGAGCAGTACTTC. Protein sequence: CASSPRQGKGEQYF. V and J are TRBV4-3 and TRBJ2-7; 8 bases line up with TRBD1. CDR1 and CDR2 (germline): LGHNA, YSLEER. Losses at the gene ends were 4 bases for V and 6 bases for J; bases not matched to a gene: 8. The CDR3 spans 14 residues.

The rearrangement links TRBV19 to TRBJ2-1; D may correspond to TRBD1 or TRBD2 (5 bases each). Germline V CDR1 and CDR2: LNHDA, SQIVND (reference sequence). Trimming stripped 3 bases from V and 10 bases from J, with 25 bases between. The CDR3 is 17 amino acids. The CDR3 protein is CASSILRVRGSGYEQFF. CDR3 nucleotides: TGTGCCAGTAGTATCTTGAGGGTCCGGGGCAGTGGCTACGAGCAGTTCTTC.

The chain employs TRBV13 and TRBJ2-1, with TRBD2 matching 7 bases. This CDR3 is built from 17 residues. Germline V gene data show CDR1 as PRHDT and CDR2 as FYEKMQ (reference sequence). Trimming took 3 bases from V and 6 from J; bases not matched to a gene: 14. CDR3 region: CASSLIREEVASNEQFF. The DNA for the CDR3 is TGTGCCAGCAGCTTGATACGGGAGGAAGTCGCATCCAATGAGCAGTTCTTC.

This rearrangement joins TRBV7-2 to TRBJ1-5; 8 nucleotides align to TRBD1. This CDR3 contains 14 residues. The trim removed 4 bases at V and 4 bases at J, leaving 3 bases unmatched. Germline assignment: CDR1 SGHTA and CDR2 FQGNSA. CDR3 loop: CASSSWTGNQPQHF. The CDR3 nucleotides read TGTGCCAGCAGCTCCTGGACAGGGAATCAGCCCCAGCATTTT.

The rearrangement uses TRBV2 and TRBJ2-5, with D perhaps TRBD2 (6 bases). The DNA end lines up better with TRBJ2-7; the J call may be wrong. The length of the CDR3 is 16 residues. In germline, CDR1 is SNHLY, CDR2 FYNNEI. This CDR3 is CASSLDRQRVGYEQYF. DNA of the CDR3: TGTGCCAGCAGTTTAGATAGGCAGCGGGTAGGCTACGAGCAGTACTTC.

This clone was counted a single time. The chain uses TRBV2 and TRBJ2-4; the match to TRBD2 covers 9 bases. The CDR3 spans 19 residues. The trim removed 0 bases at V and 3 bases at J, leaving 12 bases unmatched. Germline CDR1 and CDR2: SNHLY and FYNNEI. The CDR3 nucleotides are TGTGCCAGCAGTGAAGCGCCGGCGGGAGGGCCCAATGTCAAAAACATTCAGTACTTC. Protein product: CASSEAPAGGPNVKNIQYF.